The 28 T cell receptor beta chains below were found in one sample sequenced in a study of blood T cell repertoires in COVID-19. Produced via immunoSEQ multiplex PCR; TCRdb's table is partial and in-frame only. The sample has about 150,000 clones; 80% to 90% are singletons. The sample comprised peripheral blood. These receptors were obtained from an older woman with acute or convalescent COVID-19.

The sample holds a few counts of this clone. V and J are TRBV28 and TRBJ1-2; the D is unclear. The CDR3 spans 16 residues. Trimming removed 2 bases from V and 4 bases from J, with 17 bases in between. Germline V CDR1 and CDR2: MDHEN, SYDVKM. The CDR3 spells CASSLASRLAGYGYTF. DNA for the CDR3: TGTGCCAGCAGTTTAGCTTCCCGGCTAGCAGGCTATGGCTACACCTTC.

V usage is TRBV5-8 and J usage is TRBJ2-6, with a weak D call TRBD1 (6 bases). Germline CDR1 and CDR2: SGHTS and YDEGEE. V was clipped by 1 base and J by 0 bases, with 8 bases between them. The length of the CDR3 is 16 residues. The CDR3, as DNA: TGTGCCAGCAGCTTGAGGGGGTACTCTGGGGCCAACGTCCTGACTTTC. Protein sequence: CASSLRGYSGANVLTF.

The rearrangement uses TRBV2 and TRBJ2-7; TRBD1 is a possible D gene (6 bases). The germline CDR1 and CDR2 sequences are SNHLY and FYNNEI. CDR3 length equals 13 residues. The V gene lost 6 bases and the J gene lost 6 bases, with 15 bases spanning the gap. The CDR3 nucleotides are TGTGCCAGCAGGGGGACACGCGCCTCCGAGCAGTACTTC. Translated: CASRGTRASEQYF.

Remarks on this clone: Its ends do not fully match the called genes, so a read error is possible. The chain employs TRBV12-3 or TRBV12-4 and TRBJ2-1; no firm D call. This CDR3 is built from 13 residues. The chain's CDR3 is CASSSGFYSEQFF. The CDR3 DNA reads TGTGCCAGCAGCTCTGGATTTTACAGTGAGCAGTTCTTC.

The J gene is TRBJ1-2, the V gene TRBV3-1 (or the pseudogene TRBV3-2), with D possibly being TRBD1 (5 bases). CDR1 and CDR2 from the germline V gene are LGHDT and YNNKEL (reference sequence). The CDR3 has 11 amino acids. Between the trimmed V and J ends, which lost 5 bases and 13 bases, there was a span of 14 bases. Here the CDR3 DNA reads TGTGCCAGCAGCTCAGGGATTTGGTGCACCTTC. Amino acids: CASSSGIWCTF.

In this sample, this clone turned up a few times. The chain carries TRBV5-6 and TRBJ1-2; D is ambiguous. V was clipped by 2 bases and J by 4 bases, with 15 bases between them. This CDR3 has 15 amino acids. The germline CDR1 and CDR2 sequences are SGHDT and YYEEEE. This CDR3 reads CASSFGSRVLYGYTF. CDR3 bases: TGTGCCAGCAGCTTCGGATCGAGGGTGCTCTATGGCTACACCTTC.

The genes are TRBV7-5 and TRBJ2-3; the table calls TRBD2, which could not be checked here. TRBV7-5 has pseudogene status. There are 18 residues in the CDR3. The CDR3 loop is CARSLGTSPGAIYDTQYF. The CDR3 region has the DNA TGTGCCAGAAGCTTAGGGACTAGCCCGGGGGCTATTTACGATACGCAGTATTTT.

The chain employs TRBV10-3 and TRBJ1-2; no clear D. The CDR3 covers 10 residues. Trimming cost V 10 bases and J 3 bases, with 6 bases left between them. CDR1 is ENHRY, CDR2 SYGVKD, per germline. CDR3 DNA sequence: TGTGCCACACACGACTATGGCTACACCTTC. It specifies CATHDYGYTF.

This chain joins TRBV6-5 and TRBJ1-2, with 10 bases fitting TRBD1. This CDR3 has 14 amino acids. Germline CDR1 and CDR2: MNHEY and SVGAGI. The trim removed 8 bases at V and 7 bases at J, leaving 10 bases unmatched. The CDR3 here is CASQTGQGTGGYTF. In nucleotides, the CDR3 is TGTGCCAGCCAAACGGGACAGGGGACAGGTGGCTACACCTTC.

This clone came up once. V is TRBV19 and J is TRBJ1-5, with D possibly being TRBD1 (5 bases). The CDR3 totals 13 residues. The V and J ends lost 8 bases and 6 bases respectively, with 14 bases between them. Germline V gene sequence: CDR1 LNHDA, CDR2 SQIVND (reference sequence). CDR3 nucleotides: TGTGCCAGTGGGACTAGGGCCGGTCAGCCCCAGCATTTT. Its translation is CASGTRAGQPQHF.

The chain carries TRBV29-1 and TRBJ1-2; D is unclear. CDR3 length: 12 residues. Germline CDR1 and CDR2: SQVTM and ANQGSEA. V lost 5 bases and J 7 bases, leaving 14 bases between the germline ends. This CDR3 is CSVTPRPGGYTF. Written as DNA, the CDR3 is TGCAGCGTTACCCCCCGGCCAGGTGGCTACACCTTC.

This clone was seen only a few times. The V gene is TRBV30, the J gene TRBJ1-2; D remains ambiguous. This CDR3 is 13 amino acids long. Germline V CDR1 and CDR2: GTSNPN, SVGIG (reference sequence). Trimming removed 1 base at V and 8 bases at J, with 14 bases between. In nucleotides, the CDR3 is TGTGCCTGGAGTGGTCCAGGCCCGGGGGGCTACACCTTC. Encoded protein: CAWSGPGPGGYTF.

The rearrangement links TRBV15 to TRBJ1-2; D unclear. Trimming removed 4 bases from V and 8 bases from J, with 14 bases in between. Germline CDR1 reads LNHNV; CDR2 reads YYDKDF (reference sequence). There are 13 residues in the CDR3. The CDR3 sequence is CATSTRGGVGYTF. DNA of the CDR3: TGTGCCACCAGCACCCGGGGTGGTGTCGGCTACACCTTC.

V is TRBV15 and J is TRBJ1-5; D might be TRBD1 (5 bases). Germline CDR1 is LNHNV and CDR2 is YYDKDF (reference sequence). The ends were cut back, 7 bases at V and 5 bases at J, with 12 bases in the middle. The CDR3 loop spans 13 amino acids. This CDR3 reads CATTTAHYQPQHF. DNA for the CDR3: TGTGCCACCACGACAGCACATTATCAGCCCCAGCATTTT.

The chain is built from TRBV5-5 and TRBJ1-2; 11 bases match TRBD1. V trimming: 5 bases; J trimming: 8 bases; junction bases outside the gene matches: 5. The germline V gene encodes CDR1 SGHKS and CDR2 YYEKEE (reference sequence). CDR3 length equals 13 residues. The CDR3 loop reads CASSSDRGRGYTF. CDR3 nucleotide sequence: TGTGCCAGCAGTTCGGACAGGGGGCGAGGCTACACCTTC.

This clone appeared once. The rearrangement uses TRBV6-5 and TRBJ2-1; TRBD2 aligns across 12 bases. This CDR3 has 16 amino acids. The V segment lost 0 bases and the J segment 8 bases; nucleotides outside the gene matches: 5. The germline CDR1 and CDR2 sequences are MNHEY and SVGAGI. CDR3 loop: CASSYSPSGGADEQFF. In DNA form, the CDR3 reads TGTGCCAGCAGTTACTCGCCTAGCGGGGGGGCTGATGAGCAGTTCTTC.

The chain uses TRBV11-1 and TRBJ1-6; 9 nucleotides match TRBD1. CDR1 SGHAT and CDR2 FQDESV come from the germline V gene (reference sequence). The CDR3 consists of 14 residues. The trim removed 4 bases at V and 8 bases at J, leaving 3 bases unmatched. The CDR3: CASSWTGVDSPLHF. As DNA, the CDR3 is TGTGCCAGCAGCTGGACAGGGGTGGATTCACCCCTCCACTTT.

This chain connects TRBV19 to TRBJ1-1, with TRBD1 matching over 7 bases. The V and J ends lost 3 bases and 0 bases, in that order; junction bases with no gene match: 10. CDR1 and CDR2 (germline): LNHDA, SQIVND (reference sequence). The CDR3 is 17 residues long. This CDR3 reads CASSIKGAANMNTEAFF. The CDR3 DNA is TGTGCCAGTAGTATTAAGGGGGCGGCAAACATGAACACTGAAGCTTTCTTT.

This sequence joins TRBV9 and TRBJ1-2, with TRBD1 identical over 7 bases. Trimming at V came to 0 bases and at J to 7 bases, leaving 6 bases not matched to a gene. CDR1 is SGDLS, CDR2 YYNGEE, per germline. The CDR3 totals 14 residues. In DNA, the CDR3 is TGTGCCAGCAGCGTAGACAGGGGCATCGGTGGCTACACCTTC. Translating gives CASSVDRGIGGYTF.

This clone was detected only once. The CDR3 DNA reads as TGTGCCAGCAGCCAAGCACTAGCGGGGGCAGATACGCAGTATTTT. Translated, it gives CASSQALAGADTQYF. V is TRBV14 and J is TRBJ2-3; 11 nucleotides match TRBD2. With V trimmed by 1 base and J by 4 bases, 1 base remained unmatched. The germline gives CDR1 SGHDN, CDR2 FVKESK. The CDR3 extends over 15 amino acids. Supplemented by reference TRBV14 and TRBJ2-3, the full variable domain reads EAGVTQFPSHSVIEKGQTVTLRCDPISGHDNLYWYRRVMGKEIKFLLHFVKESKQDESGMPNNRFLAERTGGTYSTLKVQPAELEDSGVYFCASSQALAGADTQYFGPGTRLTVL.

The V call is TRBV2, the J call TRBJ1-1; 7 bases line up with TRBD1. The CDR3 consists of 15 residues. J gave up 1 base and V 3 bases, and 5 bases lay outside the gene matches. Per germline, CDR1 SNHLY and CDR2 FYNNEI. The CDR3 DNA sequence: TGTGCCAGCAGTGAGACAGGGATGGGGAACACTGAAGCTTTCTTT. Amino acid sequence: CASSETGMGNTEAFF.

The chain employs TRBV7-2 and TRBJ2-3; D call uncertain. Trimming stripped 0 bases from V and 4 bases from J, with 11 bases between. The germline gives CDR1 SGHTA, CDR2 FQGNSA. The CDR3 extends over 15 amino acids. The CDR3 loop reads CASSLAVDSADTQYF. Written as DNA, the CDR3 is TGTGCCAGCAGCTTAGCGGTTGACTCGGCAGATACGCAGTATTTT.

The CDR3 here is CASSTDRGWGNQPQHF. The DNA for the CDR3 is TGTGCCAGTAGTACTGACAGGGGATGGGGCAATCAGCCCCAGCATTTT. The chain is built from TRBV19 and TRBJ1-5, with TRBD1 matching 8 bases. CDR3 length: 16 amino acids. Losses at the gene ends were 4 bases for V and 2 bases for J; bases not matched to a gene: 7. CDR1 LNHDA and CDR2 SQIVND come from the germline V gene (reference sequence).

This chain connects TRBV28 to TRBJ1-5, with 7 bases identical to TRBD1. Trimming took 2 bases from V and 6 from J; bases not matched to a gene: 10. The CDR3 is 16 amino acids. Germline CDR1 is MDHEN and CDR2 is SYDVKM. Written as DNA, the CDR3 is TGTGCCAGCAGTTTAATTTTAGGGGGCGTCCTTCAGCCCCAGCATTTT. It translates to CASSLILGGVLQPQHF.

The chain recombines TRBV13 with TRBJ2-3; D is ambiguous. Germline CDR1 is PRHDT and CDR2 is FYEKMQ (reference sequence). The germline V and J ends were trimmed by 2 bases and 2 bases, with 17 bases remaining between them. CDR3 length equals 17 residues. CDR3 protein: CASSLLLGLTATDTQYF. The CDR3, as DNA: TGTGCCAGCAGCTTACTACTCGGGTTGACCGCCACAGATACGCAGTATTTT.

The rearrangement links TRBV18 to TRBJ1-1; 8 bases match TRBD1. The length of the CDR3 is 15 residues. Germline CDR1 and CDR2: KGHSH and LQKENI. With 3 bases clipped from V and 1 base from J, the junction kept 4 bases outside the gene matches. This CDR3 is CASSPSTGANTEAFF. The CDR3, as DNA: TGTGCCAGCTCACCCTCGACAGGGGCGAACACTGAAGCTTTCTTT.

The chain is built from TRBV12-3 or TRBV12-4 and TRBJ1-2; perhaps TRBD1 as D (6 bases). V was shortened by 0 bases and J by 6 bases, with 8 bases between the two germline ends. This CDR3 has 13 amino acids. In DNA form, the CDR3 reads TGTGCCAGCAGTTTAGCGCAGGGGAATGGCTACACCTTC. This codes for CASSLAQGNGYTF.

This rearrangement joins TRBV7-9 to TRBJ1-4, with 9 bases lining up with TRBD1. Germline CDR1 reads SEHNR; CDR2 reads FQNEAQ (reference sequence). V lost 7 bases, J lost 1 base, and 7 bases stayed unmatched. This CDR3 contains 16 residues. For the CDR3, the DNA is TGTGCCAGCAACACCGGGACAGGGAAAACTAATGAAAAACTGTTTTTT. Its translation is CASNTGTGKTNEKLFF.